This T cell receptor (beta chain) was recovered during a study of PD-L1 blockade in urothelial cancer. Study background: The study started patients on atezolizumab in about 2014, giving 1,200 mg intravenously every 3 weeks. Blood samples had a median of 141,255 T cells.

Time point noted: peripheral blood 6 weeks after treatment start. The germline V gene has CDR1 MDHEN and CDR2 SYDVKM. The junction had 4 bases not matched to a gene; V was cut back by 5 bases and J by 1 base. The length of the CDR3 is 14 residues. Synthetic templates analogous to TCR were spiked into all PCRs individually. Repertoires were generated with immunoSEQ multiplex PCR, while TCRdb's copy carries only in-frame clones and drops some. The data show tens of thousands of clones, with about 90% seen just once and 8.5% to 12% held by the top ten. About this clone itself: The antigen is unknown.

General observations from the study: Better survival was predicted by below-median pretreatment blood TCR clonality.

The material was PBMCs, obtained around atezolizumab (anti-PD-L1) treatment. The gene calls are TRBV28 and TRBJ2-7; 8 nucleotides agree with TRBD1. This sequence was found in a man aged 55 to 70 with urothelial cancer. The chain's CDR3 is CASSTRQGSYEQYF. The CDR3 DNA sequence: TGTGCCAGCAGTACCCGACAGGGGTCCTACGAGCAGTACTTC.